These 6 T cell receptor beta chains originate from one sample sequenced in a study of cytomegalovirus exposure and HLA in healthy donors. Using immunoSEQ multiplex PCR, the repertoire was profiled, and TCRdb retains in-frame clones only, with some absent. The sample consists of 150,000 to 200,000 clones, roughly 86% of them appearing once. Sequencing used PBMCs. These receptors all come from a man aged 18 to 30 in good health and CMV-seropositive.

This chain connects TRBV4-1 to TRBJ2-7; maybe TRBD2 (5 bases). Germline CDR1 MGHRA, CDR2 YSYEKL. The CDR3 covers 13 residues. Trimming pared 8 bases from V and 4 bases from J, leaving 15 bases between. The CDR3 nucleotides are TGCGCCAGCGGTTTAGGACGGGAATACGAGCAGTACTTC. This translates into CASGLGREYEQYF.

J is TRBJ1-1 and V is TRBV29-1; TRBD1 agrees at 11 bases. The CDR3 length is 14 residues. CDR1 and CDR2 from the germline V gene are SQVTM and ANQGSEA. The junction had 8 bases not matched to a gene; V was cut back by 7 bases and J by 4 bases. CDR3 residues: CSGLLGTGGTEAFF. Written as DNA, the CDR3 is TGCAGCGGCCTTTTAGGGACAGGGGGCACTGAAGCTTTCTTT. The full variable domain, its missing parts supplied by reference TRBV29-1 and TRBJ1-1, is SAVISQKPSRDICQRGTSLTIQCQVDSQVTMMFWYRQQPGQSLTLIATANQGSEATYESGFVIDKFPISRPNLTFSTLTVSNMSPEDSSIYLCSGLLGTGGTEAFFGQGTRLTVV.

Details on this clone: This CDR3 is also generated by other DNA sequences in the sample. V is TRBV5-1 and J is TRBJ2-7, with D possibly TRBD1 on 7 matching bases. The CDR3 runs 14 residues. The germline V and J ends were trimmed by 4 bases and 0 bases, with 11 bases remaining between them. CDR1 SGHRS and CDR2 YFSETQ come from the germline V gene. The DNA for the CDR3 is TGCGCCAGCAGCCCGGGGGACAGCTCCTACGAGCAGTACTTC. Translating gives CASSPGDSSYEQYF.

V gene TRBV5-6 combines with J gene TRBJ1-4, with D possibly being TRBD1 (6 bases). Germline values: CDR1 SGHDT, CDR2 YYEEEE. With 0 bases removed from V and 5 bases from J, the gap between germline ends came to 8 bases. The CDR3 sequence is 14 residues long. CDR3 DNA sequence: TGTGCCAGCAGCTTGGGGGGGCGGAATGAAAAACTGTTTTTT. Residues: CASSLGGRNEKLFF.

This clone came up a few times. The gene calls are TRBV6-5 and TRBJ1-2; D is uncertain. There are 14 residues in the CDR3. Germline values: CDR1 MNHEY, CDR2 SVGAGI. Trimming removed 0 bases at V and 2 bases at J, with 7 bases between. The CDR3 spells CASSYSERNYGYTF. CDR3 bases: TGTGCCAGCAGTTACTCGGAGAGGAACTATGGCTACACCTTC.

This chain joins TRBV6-5 and TRBJ2-1; 8 bases are a match to TRBD1. The CDR3 has 14 residues. The ends lost 7 bases at V and 9 bases at J; junction bases unmatched: 11. Germline lookup yields CDR1 MNHEY and CDR2 SVGAGI. CDR3 bases: TGTGCCAGCATCGAACGAGCAGGGGGCCGTGAGCAGTTCTTC. Translation: CASIERAGGREQFF.